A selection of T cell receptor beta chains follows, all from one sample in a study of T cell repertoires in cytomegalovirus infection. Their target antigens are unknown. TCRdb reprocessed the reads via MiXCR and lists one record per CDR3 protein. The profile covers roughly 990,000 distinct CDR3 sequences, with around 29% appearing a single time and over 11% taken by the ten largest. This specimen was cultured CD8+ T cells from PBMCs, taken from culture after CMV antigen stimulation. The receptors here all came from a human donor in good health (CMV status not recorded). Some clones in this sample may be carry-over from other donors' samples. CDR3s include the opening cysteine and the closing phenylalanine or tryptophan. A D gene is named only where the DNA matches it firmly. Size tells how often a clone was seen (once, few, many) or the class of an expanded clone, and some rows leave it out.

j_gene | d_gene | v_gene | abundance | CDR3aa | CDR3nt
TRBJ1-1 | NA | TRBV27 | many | CASSFGRGTEAFF | TGTGCCAGCAGTTTCGGTCGGGGAACTGAAGCTTTCTTT
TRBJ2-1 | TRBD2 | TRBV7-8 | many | CASSPLAGVSYNEQFF | TGTGCCAGCAGCCCCCTAGCGGGGGTATCCTACAATGAGCAGTTCTTC
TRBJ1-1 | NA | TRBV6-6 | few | CASTNSPGASGVNTEAFF | TGTGCCAGCACCAATTCCCCGGGAGCTTCTGGGGTGAACACTGAAGCTTTCTTT
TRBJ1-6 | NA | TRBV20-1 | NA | CSARDPGAPKHNSPLHF | TGCAGTGCTAGAGATCCCGGGGCCCCCAAACATAATTCACCCCTCCACTTT
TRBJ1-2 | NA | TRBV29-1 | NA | CSVPGPRGGYTF | TGCAGCGTCCCCGGGCCTCGAGGTGGCTACACCTTC
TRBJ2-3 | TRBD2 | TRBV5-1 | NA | CASSPLPLAGVRDTDTQYF | TGCGCCAGCAGCCCGCTCCCCCTAGCGGGGGTGAGGGACACAGATACGCAGTATTTT
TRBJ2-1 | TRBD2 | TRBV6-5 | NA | CASGPSGNPSYNEQFF | TGTGCCAGCGGACCTAGCGGGAACCCTTCCTACAATGAGCAGTTCTTC
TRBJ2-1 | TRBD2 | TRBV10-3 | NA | CAIGTSGEIYNEQFF | TGTGCCATCGGAACTAGCGGGGAGATTTACAATGAGCAGTTCTTC
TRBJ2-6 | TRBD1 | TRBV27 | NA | CASSITWTGLGVLTF | TGTGCCAGCAGTATTACATGGACAGGATTAGGCGTCCTGACTTTC
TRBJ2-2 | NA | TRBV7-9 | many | CASSQTADTGELFF | TGTGCCAGCAGCCAGACAGCGGACACCGGGGAGCTGTTTTTT
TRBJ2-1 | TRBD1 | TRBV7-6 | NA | CASSPRTGGPYNEQFF | TGTGCCAGCAGCCCGAGGACAGGGGGCCCCTACAATGAGCAGTTCTTC
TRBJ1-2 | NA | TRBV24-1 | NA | CATSATVGFDYTF | TGTGCCACCAGTGCCACAGTCGGGTTCGACTACACCTTC
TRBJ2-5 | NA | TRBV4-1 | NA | CASSQAPPESHETQYF | TGCGCCAGCAGCCAAGCCCCCCCGGAGAGTCACGAGACCCAGTACTTC
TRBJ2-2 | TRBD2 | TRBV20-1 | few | CSAYPTAGGAVNTGELFF | TGCAGTGCATACCCCACAGCGGGGGGCGCAGTGAACACCGGGGAGCTGTTTTTT
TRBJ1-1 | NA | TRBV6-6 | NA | CASSPGTEMNTEAFF | TGTGCCAGCAGCCCCGGTACAGAGATGAACACTGAAGCTTTCTTT
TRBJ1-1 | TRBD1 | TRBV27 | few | CASSLPIPGGAFF | TGTGCCAGCAGTTTACCCATCCCAGGGGGAGCTTTCTTT
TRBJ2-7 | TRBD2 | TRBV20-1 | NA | CSAGWGLAGPSSYEQYF | TGCAGTGCAGGATGGGGACTAGCGGGACCAAGCTCCTACGAGCAGTACTTC
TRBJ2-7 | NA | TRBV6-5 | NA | CASSLLPMADEQYF | TGTGCCAGCAGCTTACTCCCGATGGCGGACGAGCAGTACTTC
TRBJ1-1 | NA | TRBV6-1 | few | CASEKGLAWGAFF | TGTGCCAGCGAGAAGGGTTTGGCTTGGGGAGCTTTCTTT
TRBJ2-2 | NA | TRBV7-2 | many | CASSSSDRITGELFF | TGTGCCAGCAGCTCGAGTGATAGGATAACCGGGGAGCTGTTTTTT
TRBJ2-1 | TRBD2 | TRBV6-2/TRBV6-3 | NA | CASSYILAGLGNEQFF | TGTGCCAGCAGTTACATCCTAGCGGGGTTAGGCAATGAGCAGTTCTTC
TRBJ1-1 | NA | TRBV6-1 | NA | CASSEMERGSGAFF | TGTGCCAGCAGTGAAATGGAGAGGGGGTCCGGAGCTTTCTTT
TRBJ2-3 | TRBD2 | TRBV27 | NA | CASSLSPGGGPHLAQYF | TGTGCCAGCAGTTTATCGCCCGGCGGGGGGCCTCACTTGGCGCAGTATTTT
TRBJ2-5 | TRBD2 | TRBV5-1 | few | CASSLGRLAGFKETQYF | TGCGCCAGCAGCTTGGGTCGACTAGCGGGGTTTAAGGAGACCCAGTACTTC
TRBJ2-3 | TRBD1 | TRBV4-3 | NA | CASSQEAGGTGGPYPDTQYF | TGCGCCAGCAGCCAAGAGGCGGGGGGGACAGGGGGACCGTACCCAGATACGCAGTATTTT
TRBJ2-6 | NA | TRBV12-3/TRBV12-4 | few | CASRGPGPGANVLTF | TGTGCCAGCAGGGGGCCAGGGCCTGGGGCCAACGTCCTGACTTTC
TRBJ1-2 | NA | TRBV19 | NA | CASSIVTGGGYGYTF | TGTGCCAGTAGTATAGTTACAGGAGGGGGATATGGCTACACCTTC
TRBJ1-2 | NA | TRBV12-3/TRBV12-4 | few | CASSLLNREGDGYTF | TGTGCCAGCAGTTTATTGAACAGGGAGGGTGACGGCTACACCTTC
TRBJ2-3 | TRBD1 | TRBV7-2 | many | CASSLELDRTDTQYF | TGTGCCAGCAGCTTAGAACTGGACAGGACAGATACGCAGTATTTT
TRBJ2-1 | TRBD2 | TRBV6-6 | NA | CASSFDGTSAYNEQFF | TGTGCCAGCAGTTTTGATGGGACTAGCGCTTACAATGAGCAGTTCTTC
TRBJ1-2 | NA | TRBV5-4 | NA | CASSLSAFNYGYTF | TGTGCCAGCAGCTTGTCCGCCTTTAACTATGGCTACACCTTC
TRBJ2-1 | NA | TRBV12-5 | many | CASGKSYNEQFF | TGTGCTAGTGGCAAGTCTTACAATGAGCAGTTCTTC
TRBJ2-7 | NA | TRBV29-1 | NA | CSVLAGKSYEQYF | TGCAGCGTTCTGGCAGGGAAGTCCTACGAGCAGTACTTC
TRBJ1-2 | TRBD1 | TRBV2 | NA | CASRRTGNYGYTF | TGTGCCAGCAGAAGGACAGGGAACTATGGCTACACCTTC
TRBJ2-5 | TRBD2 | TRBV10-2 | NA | CASSDTSGGLETQYF | TGCGCCAGCAGTGACACTAGCGGGGGGCTGGAGACCCAGTACTTC
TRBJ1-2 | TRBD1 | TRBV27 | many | CASIGTGGIGYTF | TGTGCCAGCATTGGGACAGGGGGCATTGGCTACACCTTC
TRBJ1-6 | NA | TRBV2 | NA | CASSARAYNSPLHF | TGTGCCAGCAGTGCCCGGGCCTATAATTCACCCCTCCACTTT
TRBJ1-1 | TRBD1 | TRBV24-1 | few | CATSTGQGLNTEAFF | TGTGCCACCAGTACCGGACAGGGACTGAACACTGAAGCTTTCTTT
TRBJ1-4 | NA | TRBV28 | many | CASSSTGNTNEKLFF | TGTGCCAGCAGTTCTACAGGGAACACTAATGAAAAACTGTTTTTT
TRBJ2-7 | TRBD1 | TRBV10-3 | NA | CAIGGQGTYEQYF | TGTGCCATCGGGGGACAGGGAACCTACGAGCAGTACTTC
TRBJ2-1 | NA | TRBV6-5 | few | CASSYSTGRRVWNEQFF | TGTGCCAGCAGTTACTCTACGGGGCGGAGGGTGTGGAATGAGCAGTTCTTC
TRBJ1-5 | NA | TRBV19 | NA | CASSIARASRNQPQHF | TGTGCCAGTAGTATTGCCCGAGCGTCAAGGAATCAGCCCCAGCATTTT
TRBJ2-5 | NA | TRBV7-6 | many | CASSLVSRGQETQYF | TGTGCCAGCAGCTTAGTCAGCCGGGGCCAAGAGACCCAGTACTTC
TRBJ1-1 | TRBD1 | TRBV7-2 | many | CASSLNRQGMTEAFF | TGTGCCAGCAGCCTAAATAGACAGGGGATGACTGAAGCTTTCTTT
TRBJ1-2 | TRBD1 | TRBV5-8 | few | CASSLRQGGNGYTF | TGTGCCAGCAGCTTGCGACAGGGGGGTAATGGCTACACCTTC
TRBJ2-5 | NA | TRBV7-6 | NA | CASSLLIGQTGVNF | TGTGCCAGCAGCTTATTAATCGGCCAAACGGGCGTAAACTTC
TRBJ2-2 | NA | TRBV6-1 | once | CASSVTSRELFF | TGTGCCAGCAGTGTGACGTCCAGGGAGCTGTTTTTT
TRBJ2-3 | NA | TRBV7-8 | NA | CTSSLGRGDTQYF | TGTACCAGTAGCTTAGGCAGGGGAGATACGCAGTATTTT